Sequencing of this TCR beta chain was carried out in a study of glioma-infiltrating T cells. Findings of the study overall: Non-neoplastic patients had below-expected tissue-blood divergence, while all gliomas exceeded expectation. Tissue and blood shared very few CDR3 sequences.

TCR alpha and beta CDR3 regions were amplified from RNA using iRepertoire nested multiplex PCR. Tissue mRNA or PBMC total RNA, roughly 95-400 ng, went into one-step reverse transcription and amplification. Using its own MiXCR run on the multiplex PCR reads, TCRdb lists one record per CDR3 protein. The data show about 140,000 distinct CDR3 sequences, with 30% to 40% seen just once and around a fifth held by the top ten. A word on this clonotype: The antigen remains unidentified.

The source of this sequence is a human donor with low-grade glioma or glioblastoma, undergoing nonglioma brain surgery, or in good health (not recorded which). Sequences were obtained from glioma tissue, nonneoplastic brain tissue, or PBMCs (not recorded which).

The CDR3 DNA is TGTGCCAGCAGCTTACCCGCGGGGGCGAACTATGGCTACACCTTC. Encoded protein: CASSLPAGANYGYTF. This chain links TRBV7-9 with TRBJ1-2; TRBD1 is a possible D gene (6 bases). Germline CDR1 SEHNR, CDR2 FQNEAQ (reference sequence). The CDR3 loop spans 15 amino acids. Trimming took 2 bases from V and 2 from J, leaving 12 bases between them. Combining the CDR3 with reference TRBV7-9 and TRBJ1-2 gives the whole variable domain DTGVSQNPRHKITKRGQNVTFRCDPISEHNRLYWYRQTLGQGPEFLTYFQNEAQLEKSRLLSDRFSAERPKGSFSTLEIQRTEQGDSAMYLCASSLPAGANYGYTFGSGTRLTVV.